Listed below are T cell receptor beta chains from one sample, sequenced in a study of Ad26.COV2.S vaccination and SARS-CoV-2 variants. Sequenced by immunoSEQ multiplex PCR; TCRdb stores in-frame clones only, minus some. The repertoire holds 400,000 to 500,000 clones, around nine tenths seen once, with about 3.5% in the top ten. The sample was peripheral blood, taken in a trial of Ad26.COV2.S vaccine versus placebo. These receptor sequences come from a person between 18 and 59 years old who received the Ad26.COV2.S COVID-19 vaccine or a placebo. Each CDR3 is given with its conserved first and last residue. Fields, in order: clone size, J gene, V gene, D gene, CDR3 protein, CDR3 DNA. D genes are given only for firm matches. Not all rows give a size; the values are once, few, many and, for expanded clones, a class.

abundance: NA
j_gene: TRBJ1-1
v_gene: TRBV19
d_gene: NA
CDR3aa: CASSMNPGGTEAFF
CDR3nt: TGTGCCAGTAGTATGAATCCCGGGGGCACTGAAGCTTTCTTT

abundance: NA
j_gene: TRBJ2-7
v_gene: TRBV7-6
d_gene: TRBD1
CDR3aa: CASSLGTGDPYEQYF
CDR3nt: TGTGCCAGCAGCTTAGGGACAGGGGACCCCTACGAGCAGTACTTC

abundance: few
j_gene: TRBJ2-7
v_gene: TRBV7-2
d_gene: TRBD2
CDR3aa: CASSPTSGGHEQYF
CDR3nt: TGTGCCAGCAGCCCAACTAGCGGGGGGCACGAGCAGTACTTC

abundance: NA
j_gene: TRBJ1-3
v_gene: TRBV7-9
d_gene: TRBD1
CDR3aa: CASRKGQGRNTIYF
CDR3nt: TGTGCCAGCAGGAAAGGACAGGGCAGAAACACCATATATTTT

abundance: NA
j_gene: TRBJ2-5
v_gene: TRBV2
d_gene: NA
CDR3aa: CASSDRGGAPETQYF
CDR3nt: TGTGCCAGCAGTGACAGGGGGGGGGCCCCCGAGACCCAGTACTTC

abundance: NA
j_gene: TRBJ2-3
v_gene: TRBV24-1
d_gene: NA
CDR3aa: CATSDTRRSTDTQYF
CDR3nt: TGTGCCACCAGTGACACCAGAAGAAGCACAGATACGCAGTATTTT

abundance: NA
j_gene: TRBJ2-5
v_gene: TRBV19
d_gene: TRBD1
CDR3aa: CASSIGTGQETQYF
CDR3nt: TGTGCCAGTAGTATCGGGACAGGGCAAGAGACCCAGTACTTC

abundance: NA
j_gene: TRBJ2-7
v_gene: TRBV3-1/TRBV3-2
d_gene: TRBD2
CDR3aa: CASSQGLLADSYEQYF
CDR3nt: TGTGCCAGCAGCCAAGGACTACTAGCGGACTCCTACGAGCAGTACTTC

abundance: once
j_gene: TRBJ1-3
v_gene: TRBV9
d_gene: NA
CDR3aa: CASSVGGPEAGNTIYF
CDR3nt: TGTGCCAGCAGCGTAGGGGGCCCGGAGGCTGGAAACACCATATATTTT

abundance: NA
j_gene: TRBJ2-3
v_gene: TRBV3-1/TRBV3-2
d_gene: TRBD1
CDR3aa: CASSLDRGSPTDTQYF
CDR3nt: TGTGCCAGCAGTCTAGACAGGGGATCCCCCACGGATACGCAGTATTTT

abundance: NA
j_gene: TRBJ1-1
v_gene: TRBV10-3
d_gene: TRBD1
CDR3aa: CAIRAGTGEAFF
CDR3nt: TGTGCCATCAGGGCCGGGACAGGGGAAGCTTTCTTT

abundance: NA
j_gene: TRBJ1-6
v_gene: TRBV4-1
d_gene: NA
CDR3aa: CASSQAGTNSPLHF
CDR3nt: TGCGCCAGCAGCCAGGCCGGGACGAATTCACCCCTCCACTTT

abundance: NA
j_gene: TRBJ2-3
v_gene: TRBV3-1/TRBV3-2
d_gene: TRBD2
CDR3aa: CASSPGLAGGTMYF
CDR3nt: TGTGCCAGCAGCCCCGGGCTAGCGGGAGGTACCATGTATTTT

abundance: few
j_gene: TRBJ1-1
v_gene: TRBV6-1
d_gene: NA
CDR3aa: CASSDARAREAFF
CDR3nt: TGTGCCAGCAGTGACGCCCGGGCAAGGGAAGCTTTCTTT

abundance: NA
j_gene: TRBJ1-5
v_gene: TRBV11-1
d_gene: NA
CDR3aa: CASSLSSNQPQHF
CDR3nt: TGTGCCAGCAGCTTGTCTAGCAATCAGCCCCAGCATTTT

abundance: NA
j_gene: TRBJ1-1
v_gene: TRBV11-2
d_gene: NA
CDR3aa: CASSSQLGAQGENTEAFF
CDR3nt: TGTGCCAGCAGCTCTCAATTAGGCGCCCAGGGTGAGAACACTGAAGCTTTCTTT

abundance: NA
j_gene: TRBJ2-7
v_gene: TRBV12-5
d_gene: NA
CDR3aa: CASGLHSTETYEQYF
CDR3nt: TGTGCTAGTGGTTTGCACTCGACAGAGACCTACGAGCAGTACTTC

abundance: NA
j_gene: TRBJ1-2
v_gene: TRBV25-1
d_gene: NA
CDR3aa: CASSELKSGNYGYTF
CDR3nt: TGTGCCAGCAGTGAATTAAAGTCAGGGAACTATGGCTACACCTTC

abundance: once
j_gene: TRBJ1-1
v_gene: TRBV7-9
d_gene: TRBD1
CDR3aa: CASSPRQGATEAFF
CDR3nt: TGTGCCAGCAGCCCTAGACAGGGGGCCACTGAAGCTTTCTTT

abundance: NA
j_gene: TRBJ1-2
v_gene: TRBV4-1
d_gene: TRBD1
CDR3aa: CASSQGARQGYGYTF
CDR3nt: TGCGCCAGCAGCCAAGGGGCCCGACAGGGCTATGGCTACACCTTC

abundance: NA
j_gene: TRBJ1-2
v_gene: TRBV28
d_gene: NA
CDR3aa: CASSSPAVSYGYTF
CDR3nt: TGTGCCAGCAGCTCCCCGGCGGTTAGCTATGGCTACACCTTC

abundance: NA
j_gene: TRBJ1-6
v_gene: TRBV14
d_gene: NA
CDR3aa: CASSQDIRGTYSSYNSPLHF
CDR3nt: TGTGCCAGCAGCCAAGATATCCGTGGGACATACAGCTCCTATAATTCACCCCTCCACTTT

abundance: NA
j_gene: TRBJ2-2
v_gene: TRBV11-1
d_gene: NA
CDR3aa: CASSPYRLFTGELFF
CDR3nt: TGTGCCAGCAGCCCCTACAGACTCTTCACCGGGGAGCTGTTTTTT

abundance: NA
j_gene: TRBJ2-5
v_gene: TRBV18
d_gene: NA
CDR3aa: CASSPARQNQETQYF
CDR3nt: TGTGCCAGCTCACCGGCAAGACAGAACCAAGAGACCCAGTACTTC

abundance: few
j_gene: TRBJ1-3
v_gene: TRBV3-1/TRBV3-2
d_gene: NA
CDR3aa: CASSQGREGNTIYF
CDR3nt: TGTGCCAGCAGCCAAGGCAGGGAGGGAAACACCATATATTTT

abundance: NA
j_gene: TRBJ2-2
v_gene: TRBV29-1
d_gene: NA
CDR3aa: CSVGSTANTGELFF
CDR3nt: TGCAGCGTTGGGTCGACAGCAAACACCGGGGAGCTGTTTTTT

abundance: NA
j_gene: TRBJ2-3
v_gene: TRBV10-3
d_gene: NA
CDR3aa: CAIASLVGTDTQYF
CDR3nt: TGTGCCATAGCCTCTTTAGTGGGCACAGATACGCAGTATTTT

abundance: NA
j_gene: TRBJ2-3
v_gene: TRBV5-1
d_gene: NA
CDR3aa: CASSLSGAADTQYF
CDR3nt: TGCGCCAGCAGCCTCTCCGGGGCGGCAGATACGCAGTATTTT

abundance: NA
j_gene: TRBJ2-3
v_gene: TRBV7-9
d_gene: NA
CDR3aa: CASSRGRGSTDTQYF
CDR3nt: TGTGCCAGCAGCCGAGGGCGGGGAAGCACAGATACGCAGTATTTT

abundance: NA
j_gene: TRBJ2-1
v_gene: TRBV6-5
d_gene: TRBD1
CDR3aa: CATLQGQGRGEQFF
CDR3nt: TGTGCCACTCTCCAGGGACAGGGACGCGGTGAGCAGTTCTTC

abundance: NA
j_gene: TRBJ2-2
v_gene: TRBV4-3
d_gene: TRBD2
CDR3aa: CASSQGGGLPGELFF
CDR3nt: TGCGCCAGCAGCCAAGGCGGGGGACTCCCCGGGGAGCTGTTTTTT

abundance: NA
j_gene: TRBJ1-2
v_gene: TRBV5-4
d_gene: NA
CDR3aa: CASSPPGQAYGYTF
CDR3nt: TGTGCCAGCAGCCCCCCCGGGCAGGCCTATGGCTACACCTTC

abundance: NA
j_gene: TRBJ2-3
v_gene: TRBV5-1
d_gene: TRBD2
CDR3aa: CASSFAGGATDTQYF
CDR3nt: TGCGCCAGCAGCTTCGCGGGGGGTGCCACAGATACGCAGTATTTT

abundance: NA
j_gene: TRBJ2-3
v_gene: TRBV4-2
d_gene: NA
CDR3aa: CASRLSDTQYF
CDR3nt: TGTGCCAGCAGACTGTCAGATACGCAGTATTTT

abundance: NA
j_gene: TRBJ2-1
v_gene: TRBV15
d_gene: TRBD2
CDR3aa: CATSSLAGEINEQFF
CDR3nt: TGTGCCACCAGCAGTTTAGCGGGGGAAATCAATGAGCAGTTCTTC

abundance: NA
j_gene: TRBJ1-2
v_gene: TRBV4-1
d_gene: NA
CDR3aa: CASSQDHLTNGYTF
CDR3nt: TGCGCCAGCAGCCAAGACCACCTCACTAATGGCTACACCTTC

abundance: NA
j_gene: TRBJ2-2
v_gene: TRBV6-1
d_gene: TRBD2
CDR3aa: CASSELNWGGSGELFF
CDR3nt: TGTGCCAGCAGTGAATTGAACTGGGGAGGGTCCGGGGAGCTGTTTTTT